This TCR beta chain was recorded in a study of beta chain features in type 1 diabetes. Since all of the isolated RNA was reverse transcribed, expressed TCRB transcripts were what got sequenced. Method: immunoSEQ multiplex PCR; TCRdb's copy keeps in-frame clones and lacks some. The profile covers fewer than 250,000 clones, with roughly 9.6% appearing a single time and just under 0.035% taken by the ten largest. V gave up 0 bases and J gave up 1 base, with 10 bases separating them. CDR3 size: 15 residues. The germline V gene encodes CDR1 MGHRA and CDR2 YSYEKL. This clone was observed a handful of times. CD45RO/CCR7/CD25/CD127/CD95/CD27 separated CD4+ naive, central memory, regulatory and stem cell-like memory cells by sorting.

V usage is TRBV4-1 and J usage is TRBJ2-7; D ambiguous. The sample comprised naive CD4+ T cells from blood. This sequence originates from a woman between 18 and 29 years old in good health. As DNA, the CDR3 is TGCGCCAGCAGCCAAGAGAGGCTGCTATCCTACGAGCAGTACTTC. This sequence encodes CASSQERLLSYEQYF.